Below are 20 T cell receptor beta chains sequenced from a single sample in a study of T-cell memory formation after mild COVID-19. TCRdb processed the 5' RACE reads anew with MiXCR; each CDR3 protein has one entry. This table holds about 180,000 distinct CDR3 sequences, under 20% found once. The sample consisted of PBMCs or a T cell subset sorted from them (not recorded which). These receptors originate from an adult woman who had mild COVID-19 (a few samples of this study predate the infection). Cell type and time point are not known.

CDR3 loop: CASSQEGGEQFF. The CDR3 DNA reads as TGTGCCAGCAGCCAAGAAGGGGGTGAGCAGTTCTTC. The gene calls are TRBV4-2 and TRBJ2-1; a weak D match, TRBD1 (6 bases). Trimming pared 0 bases from V and 9 bases from J, leaving 6 bases between. Per the germline V gene, CDR1 is LGHNA and CDR2 is YNFKEQ. The CDR3 consists of 12 residues.

Only a few counts were recorded for this clonotype. This rearrangement joins TRBV20-1 to TRBJ2-7; TRBD1 matches 11 bases. The V segment lost 5 bases and the J segment 4 bases; nucleotides outside the gene matches: 7. CDR1 and CDR2 from the germline V gene are DFQATT and SNEGSKA (reference sequence). The CDR3 length is 14 residues. CDR3: CSALTDRGQYEQYF. DNA for the CDR3: TGCAGTGCTTTAACGGACAGGGGGCAATACGAGCAGTACTTC.

The chain couples TRBV7-8 to TRBJ2-7; D is ambiguous. This CDR3 spans 16 amino acids. V lost 5 bases, J lost 4 bases, and 21 bases lay in between. The germline V gene encodes CDR1 SGHVS and CDR2 FQNEAQ. The CDR3 is CASSARPGLTPYEQYF. Written as DNA, the CDR3 is TGTGCCAGCAGCGCCCGGCCGGGCCTAACCCCTTACGAGCAGTACTTC.

The chain joins TRBV23-1 to TRBJ1-5; D uncertain. TRBV23-1 carries the ORF label, with uncertain function. The CDR3 runs to 14 residues. V lost 3 bases to trimming and J lost 9 bases, with 15 bases between them. This CDR3 reads CASSHRTDEGPQHF. CDR3 bases: TGCGCCAGCAGTCATCGGACGGACGAGGGGCCCCAGCATTTT.

This rearrangement joins TRBV19 to TRBJ2-7; the D gene is possibly TRBD1 (5 bases). Germline V CDR1 and CDR2: LNHDA, SQIVND (reference sequence). The CDR3 is 14 amino acids. V lost 1 base, J lost 8 bases, and 15 bases lay in between. The CDR3 sequence is CASSIGGTIQQQYF. CDR3 nucleotides: TGTGCCAGTAGTATAGGGGGCACCATTCAACAGCAGTACTTC.

This clonotype has a handful of counts. The V call is TRBV5-1, the J call TRBJ2-7, with a tentative D call TRBD2 (6 bases). Looked up from germline, CDR1 is SGHRS and CDR2 is YFSETQ. V lost 7 bases and J lost 3, with 14 bases in between. The CDR3 covers 13 residues. CDR3 coding DNA: TGCGCCAGCGGGGGGACGGAATACTACGAGCAGTACTTC. Amino acid sequence: CASGGTEYYEQYF. The whole variable domain, remainder taken from reference TRBV5-1 and TRBJ2-7, is KAGVTQTPRYLIKTRGQQVTLSCSPISGHRSVSWYQQTPGQGLQFLFEYFSETQRNKGNFPGRFSGRQFSNSRSEMNVSTLELGDSALYLCASGGTEYYEQYFGPGTRLTVT.

The genes are TRBV12-3 or TRBV12-4 and TRBJ2-3, with a tentative D call TRBD2 (5 bases). V was cut by 7 bases and J by 7 bases, with 12 bases left in between. The CDR3 has 12 residues. CDR3 nucleotides: TGTGCCAGCACCTTTCGGGGAAATACGCAGTATTTT. This sequence encodes CASTFRGNTQYF.

J is TRBJ2-7 and V is TRBV9; D might be TRBD1 or TRBD2, each matching 5 bases. CDR3 size: 14 residues. The germline CDR1 and CDR2 sequences are SGDLS and YYNGEE. Between the trimmed V and J ends, which lost 2 bases and 7 bases, there was a span of 16 bases. The CDR3 reads CASSVQFRDGEQYF. The CDR3 DNA reads TGTGCCAGCAGCGTCCAATTCCGGGACGGTGAGCAGTACTTC.

This chain links TRBV7-2 with TRBJ2-1; TRBD2 matches at 16 bases. Germline loops: CDR1 SGHTA, CDR2 FQGNSA. Trimming removed 4 bases from V and 7 bases from J; junction bases left unmatched: 13. CDR3 length: 19 residues. The CDR3 loop reads CASSSWGTSGRAVVNEQFF. CDR3 bases: TGTGCCAGCAGCTCATGGGGGACTAGCGGGAGGGCCGTCGTTAATGAGCAGTTCTTC.

This clonotype was observed a handful of times. The chain employs TRBV3-1 and TRBJ1-1; no clear D gene. Germline V gene lookup returns CDR1 LGHDT and CDR2 YNNKEL (reference sequence). Trimming shortened V by 4 bases and J by 0 bases, and 6 bases separated the two germline ends. The CDR3 loop spans 13 amino acids. The DNA of the CDR3 is TGTGCCAGCAGCCCTCAGGTGAACACTGAAGCTTTCTTT. Its translation is CASSPQVNTEAFF.

V usage is TRBV20-1 and J usage is TRBJ2-1, with D perhaps matching TRBD2 (6 bases). V was clipped by 6 bases and J by 6 bases, with 12 bases between them. This CDR3 contains 12 residues. Germline CDR1 DFQATT, CDR2 SNEGSKA (reference sequence). This CDR3 is CSAGAGGNEQFF. DNA of the CDR3: TGCAGTGCGGGAGCCGGGGGCAATGAGCAGTTCTTC.

This clonotype was counted a few times. This chain connects TRBV20-1 to TRBJ2-7; 9 bases fit TRBD1. V shed 0 bases and J 5 bases; nucleotides not matched to a gene: 2. Per germline, CDR1 DFQATT and CDR2 SNEGSKA (reference sequence). The CDR3 has 13 residues. The DNA of the CDR3 is TGCAGTGCTAGAGACGGACAGGGGAACGAGCAGTACTTC. This sequence encodes CSARDGQGNEQYF.

This clonotype has a handful of counts. The rearrangement links TRBV20-1 to TRBJ1-2; D ambiguous. The V end lost 5 bases, the J end lost 6 bases, and 16 bases lay between the germline ends. The CDR3 loop spans 13 amino acids. CDR1 and CDR2 from the germline V gene are DFQATT and SNEGSKA (reference sequence). The CDR3 reads CSASPEAANGYTF. The DNA for the CDR3 is TGCAGTGCTTCCCCGGAGGCAGCGAATGGCTACACCTTC.

This clonotype was detected many times. This rearrangement joins TRBV29-1 to TRBJ2-1; 10 bases align to TRBD2. The V gene's germline CDR1 is SQVTM and CDR2 ANQGSEA. This CDR3 has 14 residues. Unmatched junction bases numbered 9, after V lost 4 bases and J lost 9 bases. The CDR3 coding sequence is TGCAGCGTTGGGGCTAGCGGGAGTAGGAGTGAGCAGTTCTTC. Residues: CSVGASGSRSEQFF.

The chain carries TRBV2 and TRBJ2-1; D is uncertain. Germline loops: CDR1 SNHLY, CDR2 FYNNEI. Trimming removed 4 bases at V and 0 bases at J, with 13 bases between. This CDR3 has 16 amino acids. The CDR3 loop reads CASSVLGPNSYNEQFF. CDR3 in DNA: TGTGCCAGCAGTGTTTTGGGTCCGAACTCCTACAATGAGCAGTTCTTC.

In this sample, this clonotype turned up a few times. The chain combines TRBV7-6 with TRBJ1-3, with a weak D call TRBD1 (6 bases). Trimming removed 3 bases at V and 0 bases at J, with 15 bases between. The CDR3 sequence is 17 residues long. The germline gives CDR1 SGHVS, CDR2 FNYEAQ. The DNA of the CDR3 is TGTGCCAGCAGCTTTCTGGACGGGGACAACTCTGGAAACACCATATATTTT. Translation: CASSFLDGDNSGNTIYF.

A remark on this clonotype: A junction end diverges from the germline sequence, so it may reflect a read error. The chain employs TRBV7-3 and TRBJ2-2, with 7 nucleotides matching TRBD1. The CDR3 length is 17 residues. Per germline, CDR1 SGHTA and CDR2 FQGTGA. CDR3 in amino acids: CASSLTLITGATGELFF. The CDR3 bases are TGTGCCAGCAGCCTAACCCTGATTACAGGGGCCACCGGGGAGCTGTTTTTT.

The CDR3 nucleotides are TGTGCCAGCAGCCAACTCTTTGGACTAGCGGGAGGCCCCAATGAGCAGTTCTTC. Protein sequence: CASSQLFGLAGGPNEQFF. The rearrangement joins TRBV14 to TRBJ2-1; 14 nucleotides line up with TRBD2. This CDR3 spans 18 amino acids. V was clipped by 2 bases and J by 6 bases; unmatched bases: 9. The germline gives CDR1 SGHDN, CDR2 FVKESK. The full variable domain, completed using reference TRBV14 and TRBJ2-1, is EAGVTQFPSHSVIEKGQTVTLRCDPISGHDNLYWYRRVMGKEIKFLLHFVKESKQDESGMPNNRFLAERTGGTYSTLKVQPAELEDSGVYFCASSQLFGLAGGPNEQFFGPGTRLTVL.

This chain joins TRBV29-1 and TRBJ1-2; D gene uncertain. Germline CDR1 is SQVTM and CDR2 is ANQGSEA. The CDR3 runs to 12 residues. With 7 bases removed from V and 5 bases from J, the gap between germline ends came to 14 bases. The CDR3 DNA follows: TGCAGCGCCGGGAGCCAGAGTTATGGCTACACCTTC. Translation gives CSAGSQSYGYTF.

This clonotype was detected a few times. The chain employs TRBV7-8 and TRBJ2-7; a possible D gene is TRBD1 (6 bases). V lost 2 bases and J 1 base, leaving 9 bases between the germline ends. The CDR3 consists of 14 residues. CDR1 SGHVS and CDR2 FQNEAQ come from the germline V gene. CDR3 nucleotides: TGTGCCAGCAGCTTAACTACAGGGTCCTACGAGCAGTACTTC. This translates into CASSLTTGSYEQYF.